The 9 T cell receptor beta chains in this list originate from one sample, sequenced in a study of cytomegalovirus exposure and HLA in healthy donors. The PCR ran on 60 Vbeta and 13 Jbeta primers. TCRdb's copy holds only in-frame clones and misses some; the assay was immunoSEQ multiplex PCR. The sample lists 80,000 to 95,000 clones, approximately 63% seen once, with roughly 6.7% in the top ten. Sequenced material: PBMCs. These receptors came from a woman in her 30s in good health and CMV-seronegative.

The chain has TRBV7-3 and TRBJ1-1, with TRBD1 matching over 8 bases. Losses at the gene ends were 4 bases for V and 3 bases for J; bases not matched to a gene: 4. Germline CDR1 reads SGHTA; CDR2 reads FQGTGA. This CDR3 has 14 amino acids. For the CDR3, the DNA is TGTGCCAGCAGCTCTGGACAGGGAGACACTGAAGCTTTCTTT. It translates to CASSSGQGDTEAFF. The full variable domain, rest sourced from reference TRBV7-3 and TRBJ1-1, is GAGVSQTPSNKVTEKGKYVELRCDPISGHTALYWYRQSLGQGPEFLIYFQGTGAADDSGLPNDRFFAVRPEGSVSTLKIQRTERGDSAVYLCASSSGQGDTEAFFGQGTRLTVV.

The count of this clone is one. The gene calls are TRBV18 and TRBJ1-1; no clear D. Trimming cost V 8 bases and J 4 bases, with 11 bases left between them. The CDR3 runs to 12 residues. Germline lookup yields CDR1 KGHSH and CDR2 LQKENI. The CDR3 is CASGGDGTEAFF. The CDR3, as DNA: TGTGCCAGCGGCGGCGACGGCACTGAAGCTTTCTTT.

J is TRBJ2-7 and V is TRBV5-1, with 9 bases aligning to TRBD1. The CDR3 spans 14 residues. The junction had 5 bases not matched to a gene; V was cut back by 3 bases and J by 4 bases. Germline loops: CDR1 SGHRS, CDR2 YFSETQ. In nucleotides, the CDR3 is TGCGCCAGCAGCTGGGGACAGGGTGGTTACGAGCAGTACTTC. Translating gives CASSWGQGGYEQYF.

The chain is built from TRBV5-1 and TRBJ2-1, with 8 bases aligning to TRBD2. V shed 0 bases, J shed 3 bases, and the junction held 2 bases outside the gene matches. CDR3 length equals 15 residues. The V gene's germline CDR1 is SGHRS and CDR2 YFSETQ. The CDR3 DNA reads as TGCGCCAGCAGCTTGGCGCGGGGGGTCTACAATGAGCAGTTCTTC. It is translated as CASSLARGVYNEQFF. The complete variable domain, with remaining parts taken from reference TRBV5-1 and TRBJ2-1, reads KAGVTQTPRYLIKTRGQQVTLSCSPISGHRSVSWYQQTPGQGLQFLFEYFSETQRNKGNFPGRFSGRQFSNSRSEMNVSTLELGDSALYLCASSLARGVYNEQFFGPGTRLTVL.

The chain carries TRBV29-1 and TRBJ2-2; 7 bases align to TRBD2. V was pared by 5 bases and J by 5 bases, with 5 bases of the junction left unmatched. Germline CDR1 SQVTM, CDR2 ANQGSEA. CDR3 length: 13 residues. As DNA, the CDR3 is TGCAGCGTTACCGTCGGGGGGACCGGGGAGCTGTTTTTT. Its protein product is CSVTVGGTGELFF.

DNA of the CDR3: TGTGCCAGCAGCTTATTCGGGACAGGGGATTCCGGCTACACCTTC. Protein sequence: CASSLFGTGDSGYTF. V is TRBV7-8 and J is TRBJ1-2, with TRBD1 matching 10 bases. The CDR3 contains 15 residues. The germline CDR1 and CDR2 sequences are SGHVS and FQNEAQ. Trimming took 2 bases from V and 8 from J; bases not matched to a gene: 8.

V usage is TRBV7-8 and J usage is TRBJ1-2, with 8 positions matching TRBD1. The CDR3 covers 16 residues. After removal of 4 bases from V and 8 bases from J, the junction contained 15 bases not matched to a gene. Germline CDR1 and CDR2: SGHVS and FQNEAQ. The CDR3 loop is CASSSSSQGATFGYTF. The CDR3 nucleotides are TGTGCCAGCAGCTCATCCTCGCAGGGGGCAACTTTCGGCTACACCTTC.

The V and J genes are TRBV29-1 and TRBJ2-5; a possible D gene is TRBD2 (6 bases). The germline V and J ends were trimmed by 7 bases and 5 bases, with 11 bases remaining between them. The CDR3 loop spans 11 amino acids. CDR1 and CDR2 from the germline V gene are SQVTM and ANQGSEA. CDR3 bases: TGCAGCGGGGTCCGGGGGGAGACCCAGTACTTC. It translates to CSGVRGETQYF.

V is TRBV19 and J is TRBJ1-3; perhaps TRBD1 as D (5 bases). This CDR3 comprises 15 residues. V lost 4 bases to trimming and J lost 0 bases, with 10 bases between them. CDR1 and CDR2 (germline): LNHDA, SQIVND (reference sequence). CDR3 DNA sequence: TGTGCCAGTAGTACCCCGGGACTCTCTGGAAACACCATATATTTT. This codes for CASSTPGLSGNTIYF.